This TCR beta chain originates from a study of blood T cell repertoires in COVID-19. Background on the study: The United States, Italy and Spain provided the acute and convalescent COVID-19 samples.

The age range of participants was about 18 to 100 years, with residence in some 25 US areas. Researchers sorted participants into cohorts using their self-reported clinical history. With V trimmed by 1 base and J by 8 bases, 3 bases remained unmatched. The CDR3 length is 13 residues. CDR1 is MNHNS, CDR2 SASEGT, per germline. In the original analysis: Estimation of nucleated cell counts relied on the amplification of reference gene primers. TCRdb keeps only in-frame clones here, not all; method: immunoSEQ multiplex PCR. Clonal size and the V and J genes are those of that table, whereas D and trimming came from the DNA. The sample comprises approximately 180,000 clones, about 91% of which are singletons, and approximately 2.1% rests with the top ten.

The genes are TRBV6-1 and TRBJ1-2; TRBD1 matches at 8 bases. Sequencing was done on a sample of PBMCs or T cells enriched from blood (not recorded which). The sequence was obtained from a woman in her forties with acute COVID-19. CDR3 sequence (DNA): TGTGCCAGCAGTGAAGGGACAGGGTTAGGCTACACCTTC. Amino acid sequence: CASSEGTGLGYTF.